The present T cell receptor beta chain was sequenced within a study of human T cells and chemical hapten exposure. Across the study: Patch tests delivered 0.01% DPC to the upper back and were evaluated at 6 days.

Time point noted: patch test 2, 6 weeks after DPC sensitization. Treatment denoted: therapeutic diphenylcyclopropenone sensitization with weekly scalp DPC. This clonotype appeared a few times. Its antigen is currently unknown. Germline loops: CDR1 LGHNA, CDR2 YSLEER. There are 13 residues in the CDR3. V lost 4 bases, J lost 1 base, and 7 bases lay in between. General study results and limits: Alopecia was present in the donors, so their immune response may differ from healthy people's.

Original handling: The median was about 89,000 TCRs per sample, ranging 23,224 to 690,600. TCRdb redid the calling of the RACE reads with MiXCR, one entry per CDR3 protein. The V and J calls, along with clone size, are taken from TCRdb and not from the paper's own processing. The sample carries about 85,000 distinct CDR3 sequences, roughly 12% recorded once. Sequencing used whole blood, obtained in connection with sensitization to the hapten diphenylcyclopropenone (DPC). The chain joins TRBV4-3 to TRBJ1-1; D is ambiguous. This TCR derives from a man younger than 35 with alopecia areata. Some clones in this sample may be carry-over from other donors' samples. In DNA form, the CDR3 reads TGCGCCAGCAGCCGGGTTGGGAACACTGAAGCTTTCTTT. Protein product: CASSRVGNTEAFF.